The 8 T cell receptor delta chains listed next were all sequenced from one sample in a study of γδ T cells in repeated Plasmodium falciparum infection. Bulk repertoires came from Vgamma9/Vdelta2+ or Vdelta2-negative gammadelta T cells flow-sorted from PBMC. TCRdb reapplied CATT to the multiplex PCR reads. Here the sample spans tens of thousands of delta-chain clones, over 0.75% being singletons. The sequencing sample was made of gamma-delta T cells from blood. These receptors originate from a pool of human donors (malaria-infected and uninfected, not separated).

In regard to this clone: A single base is all that separates this from a far larger clone, so a read error is likely. This CDR3 is also generated by other DNA sequences in the sample. V usage is TRDV2 and J usage is TRDJ1, with D perhaps TRDD3 (5 bases). TCRdb is silent on the J gene; assignment here came from matching the DNA to germline. The CDR3 spans 17 residues. Deletions cut 8 bases from V and 0 bases from J, with 24 bases between. The V gene's germline CDR1 is GEAIGNYY and CDR2 EKD. CDR3 sequence: CAFTLTGGSQYTDKLIF. DNA for the CDR3: TGTGCCTTTACCCTGACCGGGGGTTCTCAGTACACCGATAAACTCATCTTT.

This clone was seen repeatedly, ten times or more. The protein TCRdb lists belongs to a much larger clone and differs from this DNA's translation at residue 3, which points to a read error; the protein shown is made from the DNA. This chain connects TRDV1 to TRDJ3, with D possibly called TRDD2 or TRDD3 (9 bases each). Germline CDR1 is TSWWSYY and CDR2 is QGS. The CDR3 is 25 amino acids. This chain's CDR3 is CAPGDGLPTLYWGTRSSWDTRQMFF. CDR3 bases: TGTGCTCCTGGGGACGGCCTTCCTACGCTTTACTGGGGGACCCGTAGCTCCTGGGACACCCGACAGATGTTTTTC.

The sample holds a few counts of this clone. This DNA translates differently at residue 12 from the TCRdb protein, which is that of a much larger clone; a read error is likely, and the protein shown is the DNA's own translation. Other nucleotide sequences in the sample specify the same CDR3. CDR3 sequence: CACDTVLGDTSRDTRQMFF. CDR3 nucleotides: TGTGCCTGTGACACGGTACTGGGGGATACCTCCCGGGACACCCGACAGATGTTTTTC. The chain couples TRDV2 to TRDJ3; TRDD3 agrees at 12 bases. The J gene, left out of TCRdb, was set here by checking the DNA against germline. The CDR3 contains 19 residues. Germline V gives CDR1 GEAIGNYY, CDR2 EKD.

Worth noting for this clone: TCRdb's protein for this DNA is that of a much larger clone and differs from the translation at residue 20, likely a read error; the protein shown is the DNA translation. The CDR3 nucleotides are TGTGCTCTTGGGGACCCATACCTTCCTACGATGTCTACTGGGGGATCGGCCAGACCCCCGATCTTT. Protein sequence: CALGDPYLPTMSTGGSARPPIF. The gene calls are TRDV1 and TRDJ4; tentative D call: TRDD3 (10 bases). The CDR3 extends over 22 amino acids. CDR1 and CDR2 from the germline V gene are TSWWSYY and QGS.

On this clone itself: TCRdb pairs this DNA with a much larger clone's protein that differs at residue 13, likely a read error; the protein shown was translated from the DNA. This rearrangement joins TRDV1 to TRDJ1, with D perhaps TRDD3 (6 bases). The germline gives CDR1 TSWWSYY, CDR2 QGS. CDR3 size: 15 residues. The CDR3 region is CALGEAAGVPNKPIF. CDR3 sequence (DNA): TGTGCTCTTGGGGAAGCGGCTGGGGTCCCGAATAAACCCATCTTT.

About this clone: Since a far larger clone is one base different, this is likely a read error. The sample holds other DNA sequences that translate to the same CDR3. The chain carries TRDV1 and TRDJ1, with TRDD2 as a possible D gene (8 bases). In the absence of a J gene in TCRdb, the DNA was matched to germline to assign it here. This CDR3 comprises 26 residues. Looked up from germline, CDR1 is TSWWSYY and CDR2 is QGS. The CDR3 region has the DNA TGTGCCCTTGGGGACTCTTTCTTCCTACGTAAAAGTGTACTGGGGACCCCCATTCGTCCGATTGATAAACTCATCTTT. Its protein product is CALGDSFFLRKSVLGTPIRPIDKLIF.

This clone came up a few times. TCRdb's protein for this DNA is that of a much larger clone and differs from the translation at residue 7, likely a read error; the protein shown is the DNA translation. The V gene is TRDV1, the J gene TRDJ3; 10 nucleotides align to TRDD3. The J gene, missing from TCRdb, was assigned here through DNA to germline matching. There are 25 residues in the CDR3. The trim removed 0 bases at V and 0 bases at J, leaving 20 bases unmatched. Germline V lookup: CDR1 TSWWSYY, CDR2 QGS. CDR3 bases: TGTGCTCTTGGGGAACTAGAGACTTTACTATCACTGGGGGATCGTAGCTCCTGGGACACCCGACAGATGTTTTTC. It yields the protein CALGELETLLSLGDRSSWDTRQMFF.

This clone was observed a few times. A far bigger clonotype differs at one base, so this is likely a read error. Other nucleotide sequences from this sample produce the same CDR3. The V gene is TRDV1, the J gene TRDJ1; 8 nucleotides align to TRDD3. No J gene was available from TCRdb, and it was assigned here by a germline match of the DNA. Germline values: CDR1 TSWWSYY, CDR2 QGS. The CDR3 covers 20 residues. CDR3 DNA sequence: TGTGCTCTCGGGGAACTTGACTTTCTCTTAGGGGATACCAAATGGGGTAAACTCATCTTT. Protein: CALGELDFLLGDTKWGKLIF.